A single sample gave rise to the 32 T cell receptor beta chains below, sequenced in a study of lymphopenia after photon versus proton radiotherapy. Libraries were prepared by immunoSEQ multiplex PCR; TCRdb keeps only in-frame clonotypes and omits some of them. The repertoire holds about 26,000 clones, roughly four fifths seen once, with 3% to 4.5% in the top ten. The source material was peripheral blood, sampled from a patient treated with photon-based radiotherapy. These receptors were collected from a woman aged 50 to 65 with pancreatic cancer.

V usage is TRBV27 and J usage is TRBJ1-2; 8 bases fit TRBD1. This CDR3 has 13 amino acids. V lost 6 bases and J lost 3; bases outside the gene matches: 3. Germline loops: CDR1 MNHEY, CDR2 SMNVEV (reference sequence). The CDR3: CASRQGADYGYTF. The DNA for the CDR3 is TGTGCCAGCAGGCAGGGGGCGGACTATGGCTACACCTTC.

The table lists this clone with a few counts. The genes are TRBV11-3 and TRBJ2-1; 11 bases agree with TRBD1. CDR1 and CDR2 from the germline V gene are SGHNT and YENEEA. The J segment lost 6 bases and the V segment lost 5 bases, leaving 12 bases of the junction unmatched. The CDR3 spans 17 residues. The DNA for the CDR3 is TGTGCCAGCAGCCCAAGGACAGGGGGCGGCGGGAGCAATGAGCAGTTCTTC. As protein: CASSPRTGGGGSNEQFF.

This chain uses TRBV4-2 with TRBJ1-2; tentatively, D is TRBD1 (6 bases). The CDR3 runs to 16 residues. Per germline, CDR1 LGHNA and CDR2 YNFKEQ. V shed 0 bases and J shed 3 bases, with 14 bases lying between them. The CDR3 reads CASSQDVGSGDYGYTF. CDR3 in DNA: TGTGCCAGCAGCCAAGATGTGGGGTCAGGGGACTATGGCTACACCTTC.

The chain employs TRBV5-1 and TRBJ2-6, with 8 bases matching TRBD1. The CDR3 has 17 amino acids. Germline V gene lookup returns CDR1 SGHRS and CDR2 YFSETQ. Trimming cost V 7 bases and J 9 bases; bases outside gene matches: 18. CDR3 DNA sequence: TGCGCCAGCCGGATAGGGACAGGATCGAATTCCAACAACGTCCTGACTTTC. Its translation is CASRIGTGSNSNNVLTF.

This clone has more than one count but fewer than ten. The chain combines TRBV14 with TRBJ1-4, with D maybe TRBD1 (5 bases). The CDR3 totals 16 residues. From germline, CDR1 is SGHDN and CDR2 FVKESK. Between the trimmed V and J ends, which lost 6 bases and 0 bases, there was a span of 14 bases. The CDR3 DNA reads TGTGCCAGCAGTTACACGTCGACAGCAACTAATGAAAAACTGTTTTTT. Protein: CASSYTSTATNEKLFF.

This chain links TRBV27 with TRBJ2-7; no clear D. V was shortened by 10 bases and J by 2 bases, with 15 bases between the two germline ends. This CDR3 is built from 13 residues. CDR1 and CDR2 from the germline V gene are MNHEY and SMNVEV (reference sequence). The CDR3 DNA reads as TGTGCCACCCGGCGAAGCCTTACCTACGAGCAGTACTTC. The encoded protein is CATRRSLTYEQYF.

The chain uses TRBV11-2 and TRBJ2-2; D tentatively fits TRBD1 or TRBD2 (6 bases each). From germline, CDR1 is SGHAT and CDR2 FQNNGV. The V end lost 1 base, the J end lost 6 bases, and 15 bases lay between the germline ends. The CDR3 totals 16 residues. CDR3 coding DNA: TGTGCCAGCAGCTTAGGCCCGGGAGAGGGGGCCGGGGAGCTGTTTTTT. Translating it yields CASSLGPGEGAGELFF.

The CDR3 DNA reads TGCAGCGTTGGTCTGGGGAGCTCTGGAAACACCATATATTTT. Its protein product is CSVGLGSSGNTIYF. V gene TRBV29-1 combines with J gene TRBJ1-3, with D uncertain. Germline V gene sequence: CDR1 SQVTM, CDR2 ANQGSEA. Trimming stripped 4 bases from V and 0 bases from J, with 10 bases between. This CDR3 has 14 amino acids.

The CDR3 here is CASSPPGLVGTEAFF. As DNA, the CDR3 is TGTGCCAGCAGCCCACCGGGTCTAGTGGGCACTGAAGCTTTCTTT. V and J are TRBV28 and TRBJ1-1, with unresolved D. Trimming removed 6 bases at V and 4 bases at J, with 18 bases between. The CDR3 runs 15 residues. Germline V gene sequence: CDR1 MDHEN, CDR2 SYDVKM.

CDR3 protein: CASSYTGGSNQPQHF. CDR3 in DNA: TGTGCCAGCAGTTACACAGGAGGTAGCAATCAGCCCCAGCATTTT. The rearrangement links TRBV6-5 to TRBJ1-5; the D gene is possibly TRBD1 (5 bases). This CDR3 has 15 residues. Germline CDR1 MNHEY, CDR2 SVGAGI. V lost 2 bases and J 0 bases, leaving 8 bases between the germline ends.

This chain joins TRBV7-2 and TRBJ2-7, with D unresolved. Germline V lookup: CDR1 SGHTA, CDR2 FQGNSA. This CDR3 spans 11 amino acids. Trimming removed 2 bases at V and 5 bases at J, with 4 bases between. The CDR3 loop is CASSLWHEQYF. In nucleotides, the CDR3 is TGTGCCAGCAGCTTATGGCACGAGCAGTACTTC.

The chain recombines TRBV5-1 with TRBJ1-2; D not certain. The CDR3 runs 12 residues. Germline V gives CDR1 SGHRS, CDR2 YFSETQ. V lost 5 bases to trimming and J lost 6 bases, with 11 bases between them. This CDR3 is CASSFGGDGYTF. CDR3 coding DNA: TGCGCCAGCAGTTTTGGTGGGGATGGCTACACCTTC.

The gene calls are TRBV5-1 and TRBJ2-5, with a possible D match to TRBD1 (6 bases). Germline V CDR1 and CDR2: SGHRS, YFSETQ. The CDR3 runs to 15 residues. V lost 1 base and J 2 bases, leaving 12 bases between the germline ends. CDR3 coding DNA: TGCGCCAGCAGCTTGAACACAGGGAATCAAGAGACCCAGTACTTC. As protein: CASSLNTGNQETQYF.

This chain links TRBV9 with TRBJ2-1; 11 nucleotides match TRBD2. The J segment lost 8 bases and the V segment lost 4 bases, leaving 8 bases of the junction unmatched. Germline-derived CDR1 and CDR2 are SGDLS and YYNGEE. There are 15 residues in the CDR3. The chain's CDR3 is CASSPTSGSLDEQFF. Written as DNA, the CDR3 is TGTGCCAGCAGCCCTACTAGCGGGAGTTTGGATGAGCAGTTCTTC.

The CDR3 bases are TGTGCCAGCAATGACAGGGGGCGCTTCGAGCAGTACTTC. As protein: CASNDRGRFEQYF. The gene calls are TRBV6-1 and TRBJ2-7, with 10 nucleotides matching TRBD1. CDR3 size: 13 residues. CDR1 is MNHNS, CDR2 SASEGT, per germline. With V trimmed by 7 bases and J by 6 bases, 6 bases remained unmatched.

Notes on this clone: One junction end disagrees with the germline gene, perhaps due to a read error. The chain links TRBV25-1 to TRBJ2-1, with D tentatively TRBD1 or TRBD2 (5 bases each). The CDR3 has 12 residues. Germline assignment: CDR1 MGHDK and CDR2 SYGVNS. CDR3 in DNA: TGTGCCAGCAGCGAATCCCCGGGGCCTCTGTTCTTC. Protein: CASSESPGPLFF.

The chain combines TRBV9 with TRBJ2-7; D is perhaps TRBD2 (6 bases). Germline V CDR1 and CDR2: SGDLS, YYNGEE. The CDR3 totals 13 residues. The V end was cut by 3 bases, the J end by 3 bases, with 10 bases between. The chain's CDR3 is CASSAGVGYEQYF. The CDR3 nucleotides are TGTGCCAGCAGCGCGGGGGTTGGCTACGAGCAGTACTTC.

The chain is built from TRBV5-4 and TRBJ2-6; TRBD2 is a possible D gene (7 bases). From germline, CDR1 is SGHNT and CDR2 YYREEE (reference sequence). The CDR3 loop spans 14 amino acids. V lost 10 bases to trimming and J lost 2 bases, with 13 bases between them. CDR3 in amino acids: CAGRGLAGANVLTF. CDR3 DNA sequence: TGTGCCGGGAGGGGGTTGGCTGGGGCCAACGTCCTGACTTTC.

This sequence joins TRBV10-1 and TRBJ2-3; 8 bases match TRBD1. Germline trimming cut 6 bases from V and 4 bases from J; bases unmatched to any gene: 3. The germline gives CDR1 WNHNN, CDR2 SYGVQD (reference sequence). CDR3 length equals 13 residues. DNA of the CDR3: TGCGCCAGCAGACGACAGGGGTCAGATACGCAGTATTTT. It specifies CASRRQGSDTQYF.

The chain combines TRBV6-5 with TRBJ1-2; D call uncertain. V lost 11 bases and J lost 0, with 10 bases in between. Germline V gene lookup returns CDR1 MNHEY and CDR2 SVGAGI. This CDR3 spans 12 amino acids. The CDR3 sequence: CAAARTNYGYTF. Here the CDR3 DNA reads TGTGCCGCCGCCCGGACTAACTATGGCTACACCTTC.

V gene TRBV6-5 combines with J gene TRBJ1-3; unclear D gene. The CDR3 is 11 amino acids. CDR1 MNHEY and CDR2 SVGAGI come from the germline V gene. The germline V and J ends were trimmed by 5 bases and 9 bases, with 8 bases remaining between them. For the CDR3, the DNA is TGTGCCAGCAGTGAATGGGTCACCATATATTTT. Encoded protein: CASSEWVTIYF.

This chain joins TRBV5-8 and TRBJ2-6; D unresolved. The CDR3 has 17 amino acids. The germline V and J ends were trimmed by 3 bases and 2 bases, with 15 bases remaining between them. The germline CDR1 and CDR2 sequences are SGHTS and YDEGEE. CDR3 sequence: CASSSGRFSAGANVLTF. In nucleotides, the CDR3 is TGTGCCAGCAGCTCAGGACGGTTTTCGGCTGGGGCCAACGTCCTGACTTTC.

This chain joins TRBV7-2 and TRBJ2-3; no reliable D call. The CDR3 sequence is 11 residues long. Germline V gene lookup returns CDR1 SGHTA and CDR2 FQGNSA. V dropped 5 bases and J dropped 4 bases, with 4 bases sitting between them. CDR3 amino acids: CASSLADTQYF. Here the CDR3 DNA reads TGTGCCAGCAGCCTGGCAGATACGCAGTATTTT.

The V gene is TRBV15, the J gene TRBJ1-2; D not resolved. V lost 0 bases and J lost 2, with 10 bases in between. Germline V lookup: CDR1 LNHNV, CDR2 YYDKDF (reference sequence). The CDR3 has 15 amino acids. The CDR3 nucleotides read TGTGCCACCAGCAGAGATCCGGGGTCCAACTATGGCTACACCTTC. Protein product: CATSRDPGSNYGYTF. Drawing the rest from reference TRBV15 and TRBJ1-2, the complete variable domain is DAMVIQNPRYQVTQFGKPVTLSCSQTLNHNVMYWYQQKSSQAPKLLFHYYDKDFNNEADTPDNFQSRRPNTSFCFLDIRSPGLGDTAMYLCATSRDPGSNYGYTFGSGTRLTVV.

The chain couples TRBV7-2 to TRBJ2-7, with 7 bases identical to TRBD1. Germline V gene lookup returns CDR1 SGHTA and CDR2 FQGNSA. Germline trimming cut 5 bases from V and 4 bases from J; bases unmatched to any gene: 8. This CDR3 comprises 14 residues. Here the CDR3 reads CASSPTGNIYEQYF. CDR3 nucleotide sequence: TGTGCCAGCAGCCCGACAGGGAATATTTACGAGCAGTACTTC. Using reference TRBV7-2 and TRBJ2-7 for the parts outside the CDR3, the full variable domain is GAGVSQSPSNKVTEKGKDVELRCDPISGHTALYWYRQSLGQGLEFLIYFQGNSAPDKSGLPSDRFSAERTGGSVSTLTIQRTQQEDSAVYLCASSPTGNIYEQYFGPGTRLTVT.

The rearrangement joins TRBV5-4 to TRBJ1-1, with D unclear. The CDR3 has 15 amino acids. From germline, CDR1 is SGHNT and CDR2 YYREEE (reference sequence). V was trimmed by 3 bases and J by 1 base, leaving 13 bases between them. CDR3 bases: TGTGCCAGCAGCTCATGGGCGGGAGCGAACACTGAAGCTTTCTTT. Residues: CASSSWAGANTEAFF.

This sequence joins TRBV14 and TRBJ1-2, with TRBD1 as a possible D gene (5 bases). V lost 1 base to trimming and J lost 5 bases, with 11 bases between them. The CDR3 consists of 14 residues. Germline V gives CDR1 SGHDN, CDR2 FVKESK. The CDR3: CASSQVPEGYGYTF. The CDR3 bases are TGTGCCAGCAGCCAAGTTCCAGAGGGGTATGGCTACACCTTC.

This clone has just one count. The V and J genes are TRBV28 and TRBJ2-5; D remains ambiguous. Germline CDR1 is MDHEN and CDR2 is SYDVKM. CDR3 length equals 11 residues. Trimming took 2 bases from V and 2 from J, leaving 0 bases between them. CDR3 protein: CASSLQETQYF. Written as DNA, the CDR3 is TGTGCCAGCAGTTTACAAGAGACCCAGTACTTC.

This chain's CDR3 is CASSENSSGNTIYF. The DNA of the CDR3 is TGTGCCAGTAGTGAGAACTCCTCTGGAAACACCATATATTTT. The chain joins TRBV19 to TRBJ1-3; D remains unclear. The CDR3 spans 14 residues. Germline lookup yields CDR1 LNHDA and CDR2 SQIVND (reference sequence). V was trimmed by 5 bases and J by 0 bases, leaving 8 bases between them.

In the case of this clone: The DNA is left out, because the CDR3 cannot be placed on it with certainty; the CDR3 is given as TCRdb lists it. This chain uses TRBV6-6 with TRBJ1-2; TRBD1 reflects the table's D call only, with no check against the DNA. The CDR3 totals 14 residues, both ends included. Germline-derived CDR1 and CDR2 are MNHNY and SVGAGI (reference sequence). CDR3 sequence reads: CASSSSTGAYGYTF.

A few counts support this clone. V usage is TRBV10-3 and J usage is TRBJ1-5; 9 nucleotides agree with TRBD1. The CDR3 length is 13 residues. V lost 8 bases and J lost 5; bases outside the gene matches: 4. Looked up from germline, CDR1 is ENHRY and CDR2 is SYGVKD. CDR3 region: CAIGGQGDQPQHF. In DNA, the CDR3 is TGTGCCATCGGGGGACAGGGAGATCAGCCCCAGCATTTT.

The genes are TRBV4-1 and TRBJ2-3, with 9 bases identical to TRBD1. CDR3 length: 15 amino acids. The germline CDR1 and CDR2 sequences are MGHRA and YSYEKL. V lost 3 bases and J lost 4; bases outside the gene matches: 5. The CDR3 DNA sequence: TGCGCCAGCAGCCACTTTACAGGGGGCCCAGATACGCAGTATTTT. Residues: CASSHFTGGPDTQYF.